This is a list of T cell receptor beta chains from one sample in a study of T cells after yellow fever vaccination. TCRdb used MiXCR to reprocess the 5' RACE reads, holding one entry per CDR3 protein. The sample has 85,000 to 100,000 distinct CDR3 sequences; under 7% are singletons. The material was CD8+ T cells sorted from PBMCs, obtained 10 days after the yellow fever booster vaccination. All receptors come from a man aged 18 to 29 who received the YFV17D yellow fever vaccine. The CDR3 runs from the conserved cysteine through the conserved F or W. Fields, in order: CDR3 length, J gene, D gene, clone size, V gene, CDR3 DNA, CDR3 protein. A D gene is named only where the DNA matches it firmly. For some rows the clone size is stated as once, few or many, or as a class when expanded; others skip it.

>15|TRBJ2-7|TRBD1|NA|TRBV9
TGTGCCAGCAGCGTAGGACCGCAGGGGGCTTACGAGCAGTACTTC
CASSVGPQGAYEQYF
>18|TRBJ2-7|NA|few|TRBV19
TGTGCCAGTAGGCCGGGACGGGTGGTCGAAGCGGTGTCCTACGAGCAGTACTTC
CASRPGRVVEAVSYEQYF
>17|TRBJ2-1|NA|few|TRBV7-2
TGTGCCAGCAGCCCCCTGGCAGGGGATGGGCCATACAATGAGCAGTTCTTC
CASSPLAGDGPYNEQFF
>15|TRBJ2-1|NA|NA|TRBV7-6
TGTGCCAGCAGCCTAAGCGCGGGGGCCCCCCGTGAGCAGTTCTTC
CASSLSAGAPREQFF
>14|TRBJ1-4|TRBD1|few|TRBV7-6
TGTGCCAGCAGCCGGGACAGGGGATTACAAAAACTGTTTTTT
CASSRDRGLQKLFF
>17|TRBJ2-6|TRBD2|NA|TRBV10-1
TGCGCCAGCAGTGAGATTAGCGGGGGGTCAGGGGCCAACGTCCTGACTTTC
CASSEISGGSGANVLTF
>13|TRBJ2-1|TRBD1|NA|TRBV27
TGTGCCAGCAGTCTCGGGACAGCCAATGAGCAGTTCTTC
CASSLGTANEQFF
>15|TRBJ2-7|NA|few|TRBV6-5
TGTGCCAGCAGTTACGGAGGGGGCGGCTCCTACGAGCAGTACTTC
CASSYGGGGSYEQYF
>12|TRBJ2-2|NA|few|TRBV19
TGTGCCAGTAGTTGGCTCACCGGGGAGCTGTTTTTT
CASSWLTGELFF
>12|TRBJ2-1|NA|many|TRBV29-1
TGCAGCGTGGCATTCTCCTACAATGAGCAGTTCTTC
CSVAFSYNEQFF
>14|TRBJ2-7|TRBD1|few|TRBV12-3/TRBV12-4
TGTGCCAGCAGTTTTGTCGGGACAGTTTACGAGCAGTACTTC
CASSFVGTVYEQYF
>13|TRBJ1-1|NA|few|TRBV19
TGTGCCAGTAGTGGGGGCATGAACACTGAAGCTTTCTTT
CASSGGMNTEAFF
>14|TRBJ2-7|NA|NA|TRBV5-1
TGCGCCAGCAGCGGGCTGGGAGGCAGGGGCGAGCAGTACTTC
CASSGLGGRGEQYF
>16|TRBJ2-2|NA|few|TRBV5-1
TGCGCCAGCAGCTTGCGGGGACCCCCAAGTACCGGGGAGCTGTTTTTT
CASSLRGPPSTGELFF
>15|TRBJ2-7|TRBD2|NA|TRBV6-5
TGTGCCAGCAGTTACGCGGGGGACCGAACCTACGAGCAGTACTTC
CASSYAGDRTYEQYF
>18|TRBJ2-2|TRBD2|NA|TRBV11-2
TGTGCCAGCAGCTTAGATGGCCAAGTAGCGGGGGTAACCGGGGAGCTGTTTTTT
CASSLDGQVAGVTGELFF
>14|TRBJ1-5|NA|NA|TRBV19
TGTGCCAGTAGTCTTCCGAATAGCAATCAGCCCCAGCATTTT
CASSLPNSNQPQHF
>12|TRBJ2-2|NA|many|TRBV29-1
TGCAGCGTGGCAGGGGAGACCGGGGAGCTGTTTTTT
CSVAGETGELFF
>18|TRBJ2-3|TRBD2|NA|TRBV7-2
TGTGCCAGCAGCTTAGCGCAGCCTAGCGGGGGCCCCCGAGATACGCAGTATTTT
CASSLAQPSGGPRDTQYF
>15|TRBJ2-5|TRBD2|few|TRBV4-3
TGCGCCAGCAGCCAAGAGGGCGGGGGGGGTGAGACCCAGTACTTC
CASSQEGGGGETQYF
>15|TRBJ2-1|TRBD2|NA|TRBV11-2
TGTGCCAGCAGCCCGACTACTAGCGGGGTCGTTGAGCAGTTCTTC
CASSPTTSGVVEQFF
>14|TRBJ2-3|NA|NA|TRBV12-3/TRBV12-4
TGTGCCAGCAGTGATTTAGGGGGAACAGATACGCAGTATTTT
CASSDLGGTDTQYF
>14|TRBJ2-7|TRBD1|many|TRBV4-1
TGCGCCAGCAGCCCACAGGGGATACTCTACGAGCAGTACTTC
CASSPQGILYEQYF
>13|TRBJ1-5|NA|NA|TRBV19
TGTGCCAGTAGTATAGATAGTCCCCAGCCCCAGCATTTT
CASSIDSPQPQHF
>13|TRBJ1-1|NA|NA|TRBV6-5
TGTGCCAGCAGTTCTAGGTCGTACACTGAAGCTTTCTTT
CASSSRSYTEAFF
>15|TRBJ2-3|NA|NA|TRBV3-1
TGTGCCAGCAGCCAAGGTGGTGGGGGCACAGATACGCAGTATTTT
CASSQGGGGTDTQYF
>13|TRBJ1-6|NA|NA|TRBV6-5
TGTGCCAGCAGCCGGCCAGGGGATTCACCCCTCCACTTT
CASSRPGDSPLHF
>18|TRBJ2-3|TRBD2|few|TRBV7-6
TGTGCCAGCAGCTCAGCTGTCGGGGGGTTGGGGTCCGCAGATACGCAGTATTTT
CASSSAVGGLGSADTQYF
>13|TRBJ2-1|NA|few|TRBV12-3/TRBV12-4
TGTGCCAGCGCCGACCCTGGAGGGAATGAGCAGTTCTTC
CASADPGGNEQFF
>12|TRBJ1-1|NA|few|TRBV27
TGTGCCAGCAGTTTGTTAGGCGGTGAAGCTTTCTTT
CASSLLGGEAFF
>18|TRBJ1-5|NA|few|TRBV23-1
TGCGCCAGCAGTCAAGGGCCCACAGGGCAACCTTTAAATCAGCCCCAGCATTTT
CASSQGPTGQPLNQPQHF
>14|TRBJ1-6|NA|few|TRBV4-1
TGCGCCAGCAGCCAAGATCTCGGAAATTCACCCCTCCACTTT
CASSQDLGNSPLHF
>19|TRBJ2-1|TRBD2|NA|TRBV3-1
TGTGCCAGCAGCCAAGTTTCTGGCGGGGGGGTATCGACCTACAATGAGCAGTTCTTC
CASSQVSGGGVSTYNEQFF
>15|TRBJ1-1|NA|few|TRBV27
TGTGCCAGCAGCCAGTCGGGACTGTGGAACACTGAAGCTTTCTTT
CASSQSGLWNTEAFF
>19|TRBJ1-5|NA|few|TRBV19
TGTGCCAGTACCTCCTCGACGGTCACCCCGCCCTATAGCAATCAGCCCCAGCATTTT
CASTSSTVTPPYSNQPQHF
>13|TRBJ2-2|NA|once|TRBV20-1
TGCAGTGCGACTCCTGGGAACACCGGGGAGCTGTTTTTT
CSATPGNTGELFF
>15|TRBJ2-7|TRBD1|few|TRBV6-2/TRBV6-3
TGTGCCAGCAGTTACTCGACAGGGGAGTTCTCCGAGCAGTACTTC
CASSYSTGEFSEQYF
>17|TRBJ2-2|TRBD1|few|TRBV24-1
TGTGCCACCAGTGATTTAATGGGACAGGGGATTGCCGGGGAGCTGTTTTTT
CATSDLMGQGIAGELFF
>13|TRBJ2-7|NA|NA|TRBV4-1
TGCGCCAGCAGCCAAGAAGTGGCCTACGAGCAGTACTTC
CASSQEVAYEQYF
>17|TRBJ2-4|NA|few|TRBV9
TGTGCCAGCAGCCCCCCCACTCTGCGGGGGCTAAAAAACATTCAGTACTTC
CASSPPTLRGLKNIQYF
>17|TRBJ2-5|TRBD2|few|TRBV7-6
TGTGCCAGCAGCCCCCCCACTAGCGGGGGGGCTCAGGAGACCCAGTACTTC
CASSPPTSGGAQETQYF